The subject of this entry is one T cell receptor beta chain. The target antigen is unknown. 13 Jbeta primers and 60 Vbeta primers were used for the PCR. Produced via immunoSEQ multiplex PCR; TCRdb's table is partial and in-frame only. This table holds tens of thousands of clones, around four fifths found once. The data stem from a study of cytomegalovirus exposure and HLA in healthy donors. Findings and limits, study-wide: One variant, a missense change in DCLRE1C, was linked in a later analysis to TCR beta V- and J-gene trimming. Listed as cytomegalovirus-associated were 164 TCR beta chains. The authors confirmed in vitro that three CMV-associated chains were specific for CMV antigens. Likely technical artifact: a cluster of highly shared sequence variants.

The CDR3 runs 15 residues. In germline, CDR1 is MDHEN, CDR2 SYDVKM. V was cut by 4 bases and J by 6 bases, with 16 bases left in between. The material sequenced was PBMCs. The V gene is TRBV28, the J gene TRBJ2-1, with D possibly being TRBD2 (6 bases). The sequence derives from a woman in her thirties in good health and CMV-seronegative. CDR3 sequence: CASSSPGLGGNEQFF. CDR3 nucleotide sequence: TGTGCCAGCAGTTCCCCCGGACTCGGGGGCAATGAGCAGTTCTTC.